These 17 T cell receptor beta chains share one sample of origin, sequenced in a study of T cells in Graves' hyperthyroidism and ophthalmopathy. Amplified regions were TCR beta CDR3 sequences from RNA transcripts. First-round RT-PCR of the TCR CDR3 relied on the HTBI primer set. TCRdb independently ran MiXCR on the multiplex PCR reads; one entry per CDR3 protein. The sample includes more than 300,000 distinct CDR3 sequences, about 18% seen only once; the top ten take over 35%. The sample comprised blood. The receptors shown here come from a young man with Graves' ophthalmopathy.

This clonotype was counted ten times or more. The rearrangement uses TRBV12-3 or TRBV12-4 and TRBJ2-1; TRBD1 might be the D (5 bases). CDR3 length: 16 residues. Deletions cut 6 bases from V and 0 bases from J, with 15 bases between. The CDR3 DNA follows: TGTGCCAGCAGCCCCCGACAGACCTCCTCCTACAATGAGCAGTTCTTC. It is translated as CASSPRQTSSYNEQFF.

J is TRBJ1-2 and V is TRBV10-3; D may be TRBD1 (6 bases). Germline V gene sequence: CDR1 ENHRY, CDR2 SYGVKD. This CDR3 is built from 15 residues. V was clipped by 0 bases and J by 6 bases, with 14 bases between them. CDR3 DNA sequence: TGTGCCATCAGTGAGTCTATAGACAGGAAGGATGGCTACACCTTC. Its protein is CAISESIDRKDGYTF.

The chain has TRBV5-4 and TRBJ1-1, with D tentatively TRBD1 (5 bases). This CDR3 has 15 residues. Germline assignment: CDR1 SGHNT and CDR2 YYREEE (reference sequence). Trimming pared 1 base from V and 6 bases from J, leaving 16 bases between. CDR3 region: CASSLRGRGESEAFF. In DNA form, the CDR3 reads TGTGCCAGCAGCTTGAGAGGGAGGGGAGAATCTGAAGCTTTCTTT. Full variable domain (missing parts from reference TRBV5-4 and TRBJ1-1): ETGVTQSPTHLIKTRGQQVTLRCSSQSGHNTVSWYQQALGQGPQFIFQYYREEENGRGNFPPRFSGLQFPNYSSELNVNALELDDSALYLCASSLRGRGESEAFFGQGTRLTVV.

V gene TRBV3-1 combines with J gene TRBJ2-3; 10 bases agree with TRBD1. The junction had 7 bases not matched to a gene; V was cut back by 4 bases and J by 6 bases. Looked up from germline, CDR1 is LGHDT and CDR2 is YNNKEL (reference sequence). The CDR3 spans 15 residues. The CDR3 DNA reads TGTGCCAGCAGCCCTGGGACAGGGGCGTGGGATACGCAGTATTTT. Its protein product is CASSPGTGAWDTQYF.

The chain combines TRBV29-1 with TRBJ1-2, with D uncertain. The CDR3 covers 13 residues. The ends were cut back, 5 bases at V and 4 bases at J, with 14 bases in the middle. CDR1 SQVTM and CDR2 ANQGSEA come from the germline V gene. The CDR3 bases are TGCAGCGTTATGAACGGGATTCGCTATGGCTACACCTTC. Amino acids: CSVMNGIRYGYTF.

In its sample, this clonotype was seen a few times. CDR3 bases: TGCAGTGCTATTGAGCAGGAGATCAATCAGCCCCAGCATTTT. This sequence encodes CSAIEQEINQPQHF. The genes are TRBV20-1 and TRBJ1-5; D remains unclear. Germline V lookup: CDR1 DFQATT, CDR2 SNEGSKA (reference sequence). Trimming stripped 4 bases from V and 3 bases from J, with 13 bases between. The CDR3 length is 14 residues.

The chain joins TRBV24-1 to TRBJ2-2, with TRBD1 matching over 9 bases. The CDR3 spans 15 residues. The ends lost 3 bases at V and 6 bases at J; junction bases unmatched: 4. In germline, CDR1 is KGHDR, CDR2 SFDVKD. The CDR3: CATSDTRQGAGELFF. CDR3 nucleotide sequence: TGTGCCACCAGTGATACAAGACAGGGGGCCGGGGAGCTGTTTTTT.

Notes on this clonotype: This sequence may be a read error, since a much larger clone differs from it by one base. CDR3 sequence reads: CSAVGTAANEKLFF. The CDR3 nucleotides read TGCAGTGCCGTGGGGACAGCAGCTAATGAAAAACTGTTTTTT. This chain uses TRBV20-1 with TRBJ1-4, with 7 nucleotides matching TRBD1. Germline V lookup: CDR1 DFQATT, CDR2 SNEGSKA (reference sequence). Trimming cost V 6 bases and J 3 bases; bases outside gene matches: 7. CDR3 length: 14 amino acids.

This chain links TRBV12-3 or TRBV12-4 with TRBJ1-2; a possible D gene is TRBD1 (5 bases). The CDR3 is 11 residues long. The germline V and J ends were trimmed by 7 bases and 8 bases, with 11 bases remaining between them. Here the CDR3 reads CASNPGGGYTF. Written as DNA, the CDR3 is TGTGCCAGCAACCCGGGGGGGGGCTACACCTTC.

This clonotype was seen a handful of times. V gene TRBV18 combines with J gene TRBJ1-6; D is unclear. The CDR3 runs to 15 residues. Trimming cost V 4 bases and J 8 bases, with 15 bases left between them. Germline-derived CDR1 and CDR2 are KGHSH and LQKENI. The CDR3 reads CASSQSENVDSPLHF. The CDR3 DNA follows: TGTGCCAGCTCACAGAGTGAAAACGTCGATTCACCCCTCCACTTT.

The CDR3 DNA sequence: TGTGCCAGCAGCTTGATGGGGGGGGATGAGCAGTTCTTC. It translates to CASSLMGGDEQFF. The genes are TRBV5-6 and TRBJ2-1; 7 bases line up with TRBD2. Trimming at V came to 1 base and at J to 8 bases, leaving 3 bases not matched to a gene. This CDR3 is built from 13 residues. Looked up from germline, CDR1 is SGHDT and CDR2 is YYEEEE.

V usage is TRBV6-2 or TRBV6-3 and J usage is TRBJ2-1; perhaps D is TRBD1 or TRBD2 (5 bases each). V lost 0 bases, J lost 9 bases, and 9 bases lay in between. The CDR3 covers 13 residues. Germline V lookup: CDR1 MNHEY, CDR2 SVGEGT. CDR3 loop: CASSYSSGPEQFF. The CDR3 region has the DNA TGTGCCAGCAGTTACTCGTCGGGACCTGAGCAGTTCTTC.

This clonotype was seen ten or more times. The chain carries TRBV28 and TRBJ1-1; D is unclear. The V end lost 3 bases, the J end lost 4 bases, and 15 bases lay between the germline ends. The CDR3 contains 15 residues. Germline V gene sequence: CDR1 MDHEN, CDR2 SYDVKM. Here the CDR3 DNA reads TGTGCCAGCAGTTTCGCCAAGGTCTTGGGCACTGAAGCTTTCTTT. Its protein is CASSFAKVLGTEAFF.

V is TRBV7-9 and J is TRBJ2-5, with D unresolved. Germline CDR1 SEHNR, CDR2 FQNEAQ (reference sequence). This CDR3 has 12 residues. In DNA form, the CDR3 reads TGTGCAATGGGTACCACACAAGAGACCCAGTACTTC. Translating it yields CAMGTTQETQYF. The entire variable domain, with the rest obtained from reference TRBV7-9 and TRBJ2-5, is as follows: DTGVSQNPRHKITKRGQNVTFRCDPISEHNRLYWYRQTLGQGPEFLTYFQNEAQLEKSRLLSDRFSAERPKGSFSTLEIQRTEQGDSAMYLCAMGTTQETQYFGPGTRLLVL.

In this sample, this clonotype turned up once. The junction shows a germline mismatch at one end, possibly a read error. The chain joins TRBV6-1 to TRBJ1-6, with TRBD1 as a possible D gene (6 bases). In germline, CDR1 is MNHNS, CDR2 SASEGT. This CDR3 is 18 amino acids long. CDR3 coding DNA: TGTGCCAGCAGTGGCCTACCGGGACAAGGACGGCATAATTTACCCCTCCACTTT. This gives the protein CASSGLPGQGRHNLPLHF.

Ten or more counts support this clonotype. V usage is TRBV7-2 and J usage is TRBJ2-1; D is perhaps TRBD2 (6 bases). This CDR3 region has 15 residues. V lost 8 bases to trimming and J lost 8 bases, with 22 bases between them. Per germline, CDR1 SGHTA and CDR2 FQGNSA. CDR3 bases: TGTGCCAGCCGGGCCCGGGAGCTACCATTCTATGAGCAGTTCTTC. It is translated as CASRARELPFYEQFF.

The sample holds many counts of this clonotype. The chain couples TRBV10-3 to TRBJ1-5; D not resolved. V gave up 2 bases and J gave up 3 bases, with 5 bases separating them. The CDR3 extends over 13 amino acids. Germline V gene lookup returns CDR1 ENHRY and CDR2 SYGVKD. The CDR3 DNA is TGTGCCATCAGTGAGGAGGACAATCAGCCCCAGCATTTT. The encoded protein is CAISEEDNQPQHF.